This TCR beta chain was obtained from a study of a mutant IDH1 vaccine in newly diagnosed glioma. Study information: There were eight vaccinations for patients, given in weeks 1, 3, 5, 7, 11, 15, 19 and 23.

Regarding time point: week 5, during vaccination. Each dose delivered 300 ug of mutant IDH1 20-mer peptide subcutaneously with imiquimod. New WHO grade 3 or 4 astrocytomas that were IDH1-mutant and ATRX-lost had been found in donors. Repertoires were generated with immunoSEQ multiplex PCR, while TCRdb's copy carries only in-frame clones and drops some. The sample has nearly 30,000 clones; roughly 87% are singletons. Notes on this clone: Its matching antigen is unknown.

This material consisted of peripheral blood mononuclear cells (PBMCs), taken from a glioma patient whose treatment included an IDH1 peptide vaccine. The clonotype comes from a woman between 40 and 55 years old with glioma. Some clones in this sample may be carry-over from other donors' samples.

The CDR3 loop reads CASSSVAGAGETQYF. CDR3 nucleotides: TGTGCCAGCAGCAGCGTCGCGGGGGCGGGAGAGACCCAGTACTTC. The rearrangement uses TRBV5-4 and TRBJ2-5, with a possible D match to TRBD2 (7 bases). Trimming removed 4 bases from V and 4 bases from J, with 17 bases in between. The CDR3 is 15 amino acids. Germline CDR1 is SGHNT and CDR2 is YYREEE (reference sequence).